This T cell receptor beta chain is drawn from a study of T cell changes during pregnancy in multiple sclerosis. This clone was picked up one time. Trimming took 4 bases from V and 5 from J, leaving 18 bases between them. The CDR3 length is 15 residues. The table came from immunoSEQ multiplex PCR; TCRdb's copy has only in-frame clones and leaves some out. The repertoire holds 51,000 or so clones, with around 93% as singletons. The chain joins TRBV5-3 to TRBJ2-5; a weak D match, TRBD1 (6 bases). TRBV5-3 is treated as an ORF (open reading frame) with a function not yet certain. The source is a female donor with multiple sclerosis, enrolled in a pregnancy study. The sample here was peripheral blood, taken in the second trimester of pregnancy. CDR3 amino acids: CARSTSDRGKETQYF. The CDR3 coding sequence is TGTGCCAGAAGCACGTCTGATAGGGGGAAGGAGACCCAGTACTTC.